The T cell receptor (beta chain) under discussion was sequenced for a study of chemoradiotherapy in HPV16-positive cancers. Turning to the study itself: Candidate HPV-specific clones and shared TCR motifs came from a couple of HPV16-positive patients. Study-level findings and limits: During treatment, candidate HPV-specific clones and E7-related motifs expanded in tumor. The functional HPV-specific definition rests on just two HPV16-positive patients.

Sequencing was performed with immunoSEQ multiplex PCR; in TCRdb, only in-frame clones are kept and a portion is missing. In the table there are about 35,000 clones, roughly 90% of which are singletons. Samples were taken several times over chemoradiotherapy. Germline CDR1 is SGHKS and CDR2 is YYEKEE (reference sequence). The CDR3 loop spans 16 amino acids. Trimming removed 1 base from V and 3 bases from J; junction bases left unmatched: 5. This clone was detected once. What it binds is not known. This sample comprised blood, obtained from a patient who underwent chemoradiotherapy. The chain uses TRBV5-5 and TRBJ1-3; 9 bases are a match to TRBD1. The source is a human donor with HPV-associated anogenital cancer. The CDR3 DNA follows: TGTGCCAGCAGCTTGATCAGGACAGGGGTTGGAAACACCATATATTTT. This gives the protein CASSLIRTGVGNTIYF.